Listed below are T cell receptor beta chains from one sample, sequenced in a study of breast tumors, draining lymph nodes, adjacent tissues. TCRdb used MiXCR to reprocess the multiplex PCR reads, holding one entry per CDR3 protein. The sample has around 66,000 distinct CDR3 sequences; 40% to 45% are singletons. Input material: breast tumor tissue. These receptors originate from a female donor with breast cancer. Some clones in this sample may be carry-over from other donors' samples. CDR3s include the opening cysteine and the closing phenylalanine or tryptophan. The D gene is left open where the match is weak. The listing skips clone size in some rows; elsewhere it reads once, few, many or a size class.

>TRBJ2-2|TRBV19|NA|many
CASADTNTGELFF
TGTGCCAGTGCTGACACGAACACCGGGGAGCTGTTTTTT
>TRBJ2-5|TRBV19|TRBD2|NA
CASRSSGGLRGETQYF
TGTGCCAGTAGGTCTAGCGGGGGCCTTAGAGGAGAGACCCAGTACTTC
>TRBJ2-7|TRBV6-2/TRBV6-3|NA|NA
CAGSYVQATYEQYF
TGTGCCGGCAGTTACGTGCAGGCTACCTACGAGCAGTACTTC
>TRBJ2-1|TRBV5-6|NA|NA
CAGSRDLATTYNEQFF
TGTGCCGGCAGTCGGGACCTCGCTACAACCTACAATGAGCAGTTCTTC
>TRBJ2-3|TRBV7-2|TRBD1|NA
CASSSPPGTGAGDTQYF
TGTGCCAGCAGCTCCCCGCCTGGGACAGGGGCGGGAGATACGCAGTATTTT
>TRBJ2-7|TRBV18|TRBD1|many
CASSHLDRVVHEQYF
TGTGCCAGCTCACATCTGGACAGGGTGGTTCACGAGCAGTACTTC
>TRBJ2-2|TRBV20-1|TRBD2|NA
CSARMASGNTGELFF
TGCAGTGCTAGAATGGCTAGCGGGAACACCGGGGAGCTGTTCTTC
>TRBJ2-2|TRBV7-3|NA|many
CASSLGGQGNTGELFF
TGTGCCAGCAGCTTAGGCGGCCAGGGGAACACCGGGGAGCTGTTTTTT
>TRBJ2-1|TRBV9|NA|many
CASSVGWTAHYNEQFF
TGTGCCAGCAGCGTGGGATGGACAGCACACTACAATGAGCAGTTCTTC
>TRBJ2-1|TRBV4-2|NA|NA
CASSQSDFNEQFF
TGTGCCAGCAGCCAGTCCGATTTCAATGAGCAGTTCTTC
>TRBJ2-6|TRBV29-1|NA|NA
CSVPGPRANVLTF
TGCAGCGTTCCAGGGCCTAGGGCCAACGTCCTGACTTTC
>TRBJ2-3|TRBV5-6|NA|many
CASSFTGGVSYTQYF
TGTGCCAGCAGCTTTACAGGGGGGGTATCGTATACGCAGTATTTT
>TRBJ2-3|TRBV24-1|NA|NA
CATRGQYTDTQYF
TGTGCCACCAGGGGGCAGTACACAGATACGCAGTATTTT
>TRBJ1-6|TRBV25-1|NA|once
CASSELTGGTLHF
TGTGCCAGCAGTGAATTGACGGGAGGGACCCTCCACTTT
>TRBJ2-1|TRBV20-1|TRBD2|NA
CSTVAGGGNEQFF
TGCAGTACTGTAGCGGGAGGCGGGAATGAGCAGTTCTTC
>TRBJ2-3|TRBV6-5|NA|many
CASSYGGSDTQYF
TGTGCCAGCAGTTACGGTGGTTCAGATACGCAGTATTTT
>TRBJ1-2|TRBV29-1|TRBD1|many
CSVMGQGSGYTF
TGCAGCGTGATGGGACAGGGAAGTGGCTACACCTTC
>TRBJ2-3|TRBV11-3|TRBD2|NA
CASSFLITGTSGRLAQYF
TGTGCCAGCAGCTTCCTCATAACCGGGACTAGCGGGAGACTTGCGCAGTATTTT
>TRBJ1-1|TRBV19|TRBD1|many
CASSIAGGNTEAFF
TGTGCCAGTAGTATCGCAGGGGGGAACACTGAAGCTTTCTTT
>TRBJ1-5|TRBV3-1|NA|NA
CASSQVGDLKTQHF
TGTGCCAGCAGCCAAGTGGGGGATCTTAAGACCCAGCATTTT
>TRBJ2-1|TRBV20-1|TRBD2|NA
CSTVAGEYYNEQFF
TGCAGTACTGTAGCGGGAGAGTACTACAATGAGCAGTTCTTC
>TRBJ1-2|TRBV12-3/TRBV12-4|NA|few
CASSFTGARGGYTF
TGTGCCAGCAGTTTTACGGGGGCGCGGGGTGGCTACACCTTC
>TRBJ2-5|TRBV7-6|TRBD2|NA
CASSFQLAGLGGRDQETQYF
TGTGCCAGCAGCTTTCAGCTAGCGGGGCTCGGGGGCCGTGACCAAGAGACCCAGTACTTC
>TRBJ1-5|TRBV27|TRBD1|once
CASRPGTDSNQPQHF
TGTGCCAGCAGGCCCGGGACAGATAGCAATCAGCCCCAGCATTTT
>TRBJ2-3|TRBV9|TRBD2|NA
CASSVRGLAIDTQYF
TGTGCCAGCAGCGTAAGGGGACTAGCAATAGATACGCAGTATTTT
>TRBJ2-1|TRBV28|TRBD1|NA
CASSRLRDRGLDGQFF
TGTGCCAGCAGCCGCCTCCGGGACAGGGGTCTAGATGGGCAGTTCTTC
>TRBJ1-4|TRBV27|TRBD1|NA
CASSSWTGRFGEKLFF
TGTGCCAGCAGTTCCTGGACAGGGCGGTTTGGCGAAAAACTGTTTTTT
>TRBJ2-7|TRBV19|TRBD2|medium-sized
CASSGYSAREENEQYF
TGTGCCAGTAGCGGATATAGCGCCCGGGAGGAAAACGAGCAGTACTTC
>TRBJ2-1|TRBV4-1|NA|many
CASSPFGGLVHEQFF
TGCGCCAGCAGCCCCTTTGGGGGATTGGTACATGAGCAGTTCTTC
>TRBJ2-6|TRBV7-9|NA|medium-sized
CASRRGVVIGANVLTF
TGTGCCAGCAGACGAGGGGTAGTGATTGGGGCCAACGTCCTGACTTTC
>TRBJ2-5|TRBV29-1|TRBD2|NA
CSVDGQGASGSVETQYF
TGCAGCGTTGACGGGCAGGGTGCTAGCGGGAGTGTAGAGACCCAGTACTTC
>TRBJ2-2|TRBV7-9|TRBD2|many
CASSLVGLAGVGGTGELFF
TGTGCCAGCAGCCTCGTGGGACTAGCGGGGGTAGGCGGCACCGGGGAGCTGTTTTTT
>TRBJ1-3|TRBV9|NA|once
CASSVAGGRYGNTIYF
TGTGCCAGCAGCGTAGCCGGGGGGCGTTATGGAAACACCATATATTTT
>TRBJ1-4|TRBV7-2|NA|many
CASSLGGSRGRRNEKLFF
TGTGCCAGCAGCTTAGGGGGGTCCCGGGGCAGAAGGAATGAAAAACTGTTTTTT
>TRBJ2-7|TRBV15|NA|NA
CATNRGPASDEQYF
TGTGCCACCAACAGAGGACCTGCGTCCGACGAGCAGTACTTC